This TCR beta chain was captured by sequencing in a study of T cell repertoires in cytomegalovirus infection. As for the study in general: Used in the study were CMV epitopes, some recently identified and HLA-C-restricted, others well-studied and HLA-B-restricted. Indications of both CMV infection and matching HLA type were provided by public TCR beta signatures. The study, taken as a whole, reports: The study identified carriers of CMV plus the relevant HLA from cumulative public TCR beta family frequency. Predominance within the ex vivo response was attributable to HLA-C-restricted CMV-specific TCR beta clonotypes.

Trimming stripped 5 bases from V and 5 bases from J, with 13 bases between. The CDR3 is 14 residues long. CDR1 is SEHNR, CDR2 FQNEAQ, per germline (reference sequence). This clonotype was seen ten or more times. What it recognizes is unknown. One entry per CDR3 protein, called by TCRdb with MiXCR from the reads. The data contain some 900,000 distinct CDR3 sequences, approximately 32% of them singletons. The V call is TRBV7-9, the J call TRBJ2-1, with a possible D match to TRBD1 (6 bases). This material consisted of cultured CD8+ T cells from PBMCs, taken from culture after CMV antigen stimulation. The source of this sequence is a human donor in good health (CMV status not recorded). Some clones in this sample may be carry-over from other donors' samples. The CDR3, as DNA: TGTGCCAGCAGCCCCATAACAGGGAACAATGAGCAGTTCTTC. Its protein is CASSPITGNNEQFF.